Listed here are 2 T cell receptor beta chains from one sample, sequenced in a study of T cell responses to AZD1222 COVID-19 vaccine. Some clones are missing from TCRdb's copy, which holds only in-frame ones; the method was immunoSEQ multiplex PCR. The data contain 150,000 to 200,000 clones, roughly 87% of them singletons. Sample: peripheral blood, taken on day 0 of AZD1222 vaccination. The receptor set was obtained from an adult in good health.

V gene TRBV14 combines with J gene TRBJ1-6, with D perhaps matching TRBD1 (5 bases). The germline CDR1 and CDR2 sequences are SGHDN and FVKESK. The CDR3 consists of 17 residues. Trimming cost V 1 base and J 1 base, with 11 bases left between them. Here the CDR3 reads CASSQAGGRSYNSPLHF. Here the CDR3 DNA reads TGTGCCAGCAGCCAAGCTGGGGGAAGGTCCTATAATTCACCCCTCCACTTT.

The rearrangement uses TRBV5-6 and TRBJ2-7; 11 bases match TRBD2. The junction had 16 bases not matched to a gene; V was cut back by 2 bases and J by 6 bases. Per germline, CDR1 SGHDT and CDR2 YYEEEE. The CDR3 consists of 18 residues. CDR3 coding DNA: TGTGCCAGCAGCTTCCGATTAGCGGGAGGGCCGAGAGACTCCGAGCAGTACTTC. Translated: CASSFRLAGGPRDSEQYF.